This T cell receptor beta chain was profiled in a study of blood T cell repertoires in COVID-19 (TCRdb year 2020). With respect to the entire study: Samples from collaborators originated in the United States, Italy and Spain and spanned both the acute and convalescent phases of COVID-19. The repertoires were released in a freely available public database intended as a resource for research on the immune response to SARS-CoV-2. Nearly every sample came with metadata listing a de-identified subject ID, COVID-19 status, age in years and sex. The samples were drawn from two sources: the first 160 participants of the ongoing ImmuneRACE study, and over 1,000 subjects contributed by 6 global collaborators. Deeply sampled blood TCRbeta repertoires from subjects exposed to, actively infected with, or recovered from COVID-19 were included in the dataset. The prospective study material was composed of cDNA or gDNA derived from T cells, B-cell-depleted T cells, or PBMCs. HLA class I and class II types, where available, came from metadata supplied by the sample provider rather than from assay-based typing. General study outcomes and caveats: The quantity of clinical and demographic metadata differed by source and by participant and was supplied without curation.

Whole blood was collected in K2EDTA tubes by collaborating institutions according to the institutions' own protocols. For TCRbeta analysis, collaborator samples were shipped as frozen whole blood, as isolated PBMCs, or as DNA extracted from either sample type. From a lookup of the germline V gene (reference sequence), CDR1 and CDR2 are GTSNPN and SVGIG. Between the V and J ends, shortened by 0 bases and 2 bases respectively, the junction contains 10 bases. The cysteine opens and the phenylalanine closes a CDR3 of 14 amino acids. CDR3 DNA is the only sequence kept; it has 42 bases, read in frame from the first base. TCRbeta CDR3 regions were amplified from genomic DNA by means of the immunoSEQ Assay, a bias-controlled multiplex PCR. Per the source publication's procedure: The number of nucleated cells in each sample was estimated from the amplification of reference gene primers within the assay. Sequence reads were collapsed and filtered to measure the absolute abundance of every unique TCRbeta CDR3 rearrangement. For each sample, productive Simpson clonality was calculated as the square root of Simpson's diversity index across productive rearrangements. The immuneACCESS repertoire file appears here via TCRdb, limited to in-frame rearrangements. These files lack a portion of the clones; in checked studies, under half of the deficit traces to unresolved V genes, and the cause of the others is not known. V, J and clone size derive from that table, while D and trimming were established from the DNA sequence. The table for this sample lists about 87,000 clones; about four fifths of them were counted only once. 2% to 2.5% of the sample lies in the top ten.

This clone occurred once. It has no known antigen specificity. Within one base of it there is no much larger clone, and no base qualities were kept. This TCR was recovered from a woman aged 70 to 79 with acute or convalescent COVID-19. Sequenced material: peripheral blood. The V gene is TRBV30 and the J gene is TRBJ1-2; no D gene can be assigned with confidence. The CDR3 reads as follows: CAWSVYELNYGYTF. The nucleotide sequence reads as follows: TGTGCCTGGAGTGTGTATGAGCTGAACTATGGCTACACCTTC.